This TCR beta chain was captured by sequencing in a study of control samples from healthy donors and cancer patients. Profiled with immunoSEQ multiplex PCR; TCRdb holds only in-frame clones, not every one. The sample records about 36,000 clones, 90% to 95% being singletons. The CDR3 runs 13 residues. Trimming removed 4 bases from V and 7 bases from J; junction bases left unmatched: 8. Per the germline V gene, CDR1 is SGHNT and CDR2 is YYREEE (reference sequence). Sequencing was done on a sample of PBMCs. This TCR came from a middle-aged man with colorectal cancer. The rearrangement uses TRBV5-4 and TRBJ2-7; 7 bases align to TRBD1. CDR3 in DNA: TGTGCCAGCAGCGTTCGGGACAGTGCGGAGCAGTACTTC. Amino acid sequence: CASSVRDSAEQYF. The complete variable domain, with remaining parts taken from reference TRBV5-4 and TRBJ2-7, reads ETGVTQSPTHLIKTRGQQVTLRCSSQSGHNTVSWYQQALGQGPQFIFQYYREEENGRGNFPPRFSGLQFPNYSSELNVNALELDDSALYLCASSVRDSAEQYFGPGTRLTVT.